This TCR beta chain originates from a study of blood T cell repertoires in COVID-19. Study information: Acute and convalescent COVID-19 samples came from the United States, Italy and Spain. T cells, B-cell-depleted T cells, or PBMCs supplied cDNA or gDNA.

In the original workflow: Amplification of reference gene primers provided the estimated nucleated cell counts. This table comes from immunoSEQ multiplex PCR, and its TCRdb copy is limited to in-frame clones, with some not included. The V and J calls and clone size come from that table; D and trimming were worked out from the DNA. The table records about 55,000 clones, around 86% of them present only once. V lost 8 bases to trimming and J lost 5 bases; unmatched junction nucleotides: 16. The CDR3 is 16 amino acids. Germline V gives CDR1 MNHNY, CDR2 SVGAGI (reference sequence). This chain joins TRBV6-6 and TRBJ1-1, with 8 bases lining up with TRBD1. The TCR was taken from a woman aged 55-69 years with acute or convalescent COVID-19. Input material: peripheral blood. The CDR3 spells CASHPRTGFLRTEAFF. The CDR3, as DNA: TGTGCCAGCCACCCAAGGACAGGGTTTCTGAGGACTGAAGCTTTCTTT.